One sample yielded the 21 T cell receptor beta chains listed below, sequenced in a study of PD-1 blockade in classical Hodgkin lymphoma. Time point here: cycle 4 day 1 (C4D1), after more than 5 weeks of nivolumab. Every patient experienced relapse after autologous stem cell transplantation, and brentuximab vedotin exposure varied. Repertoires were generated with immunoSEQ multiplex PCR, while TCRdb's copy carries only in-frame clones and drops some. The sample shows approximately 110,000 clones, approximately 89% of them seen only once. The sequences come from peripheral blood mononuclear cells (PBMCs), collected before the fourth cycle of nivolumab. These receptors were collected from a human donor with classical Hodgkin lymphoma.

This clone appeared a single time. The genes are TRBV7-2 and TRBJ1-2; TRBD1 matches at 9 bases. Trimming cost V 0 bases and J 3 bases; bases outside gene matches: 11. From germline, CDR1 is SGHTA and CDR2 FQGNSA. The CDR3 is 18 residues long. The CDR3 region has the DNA TGTGCCAGCAGCTTAGCGCCGGGACAGGGATTTTTAGACTATGGCTACACCTTC. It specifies CASSLAPGQGFLDYGYTF.

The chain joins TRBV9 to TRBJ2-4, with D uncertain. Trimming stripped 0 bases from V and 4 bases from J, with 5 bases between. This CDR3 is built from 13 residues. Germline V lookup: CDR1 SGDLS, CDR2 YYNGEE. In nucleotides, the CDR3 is TGTGCCAGCAGCGTAGACCAGAAAAACATTCAGTACTTC. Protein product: CASSVDQKNIQYF.

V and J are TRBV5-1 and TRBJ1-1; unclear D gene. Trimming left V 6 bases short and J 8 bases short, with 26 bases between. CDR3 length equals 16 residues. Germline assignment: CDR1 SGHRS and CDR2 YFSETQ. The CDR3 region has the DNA TGCGCCAGCACCCTCCCCTTCGCGGCAACTGTTCAGGAAGCTTTCTTT. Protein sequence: CASTLPFAATVQEAFF.

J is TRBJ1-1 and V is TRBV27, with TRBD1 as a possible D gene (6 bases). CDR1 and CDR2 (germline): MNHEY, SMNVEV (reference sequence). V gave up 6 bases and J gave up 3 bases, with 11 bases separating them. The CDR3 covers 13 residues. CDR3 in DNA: TGTGCCAGCAGGGGACACAGGGACACTGAAGCTTTCTTT. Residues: CASRGHRDTEAFF.

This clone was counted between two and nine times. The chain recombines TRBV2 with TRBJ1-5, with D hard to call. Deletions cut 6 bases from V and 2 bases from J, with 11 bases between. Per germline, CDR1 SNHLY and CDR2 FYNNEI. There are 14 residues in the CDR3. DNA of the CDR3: TGTGCCAGCAGGTCGGAGGGAGGCAATCAGCCCCAGCATTTT. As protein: CASRSEGGNQPQHF.

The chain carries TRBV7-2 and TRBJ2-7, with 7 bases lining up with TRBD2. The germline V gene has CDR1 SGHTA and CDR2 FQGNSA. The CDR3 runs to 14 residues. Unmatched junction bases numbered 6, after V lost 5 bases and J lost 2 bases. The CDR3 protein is CASSTQSGTYEQYF. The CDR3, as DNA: TGTGCCAGCAGCACACAGAGCGGGACCTACGAGCAGTACTTC.

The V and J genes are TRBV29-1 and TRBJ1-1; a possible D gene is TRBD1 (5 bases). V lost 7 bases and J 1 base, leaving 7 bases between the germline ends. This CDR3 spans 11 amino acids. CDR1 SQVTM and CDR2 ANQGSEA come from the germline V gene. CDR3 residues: CSETENTEAFF. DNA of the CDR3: TGCAGCGAGACAGAGAACACTGAAGCTTTCTTT.

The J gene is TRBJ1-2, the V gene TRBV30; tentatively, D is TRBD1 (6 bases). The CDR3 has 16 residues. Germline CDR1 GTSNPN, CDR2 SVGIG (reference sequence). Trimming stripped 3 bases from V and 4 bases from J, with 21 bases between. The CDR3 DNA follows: TGTGCCTGGAGCCAAAAAGCGGGGGAGGGGGTCTATGGCTACACCTTC. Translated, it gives CAWSQKAGEGVYGYTF.

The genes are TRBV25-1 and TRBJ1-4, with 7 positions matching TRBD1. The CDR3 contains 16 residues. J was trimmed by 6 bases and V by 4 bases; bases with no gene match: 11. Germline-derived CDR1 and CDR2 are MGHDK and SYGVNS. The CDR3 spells CASSALLTGPDEKLFF. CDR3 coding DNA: TGTGCCAGCAGTGCACTATTGACAGGGCCAGATGAAAAACTGTTTTTT.

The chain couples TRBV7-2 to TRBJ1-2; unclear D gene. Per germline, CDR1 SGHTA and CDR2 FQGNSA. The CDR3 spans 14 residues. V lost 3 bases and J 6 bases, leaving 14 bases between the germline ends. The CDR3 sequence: CASSFRSRYHGYTF. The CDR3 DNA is TGTGCCAGCAGCTTTAGATCCAGGTACCATGGCTACACCTTC.

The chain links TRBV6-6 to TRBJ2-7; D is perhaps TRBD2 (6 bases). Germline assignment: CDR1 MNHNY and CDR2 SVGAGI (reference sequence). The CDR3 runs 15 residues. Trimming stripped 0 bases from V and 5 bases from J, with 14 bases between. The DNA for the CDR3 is TGTGCCAGCAGTTACTCCACCCGGGACTTTCACGAGCAGTACTTC. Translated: CASSYSTRDFHEQYF.

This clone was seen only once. The DNA of the CDR3 is TGTGCCAGCAGATCTGGGGCGTCGGCAAACACCATATATTTT. As protein: CASRSGASANTIYF. V usage is TRBV6-5 and J usage is TRBJ1-3, with a possible D match to TRBD1 (5 bases). This CDR3 is built from 14 residues. The germline V gene has CDR1 MNHEY and CDR2 SVGAGI. V was pared by 6 bases and J by 6 bases, with 15 bases between.

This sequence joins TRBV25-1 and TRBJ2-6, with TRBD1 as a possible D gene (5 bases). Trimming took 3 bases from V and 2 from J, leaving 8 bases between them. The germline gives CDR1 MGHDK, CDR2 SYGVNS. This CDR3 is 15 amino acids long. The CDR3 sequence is CASSDAGTGANVLTF. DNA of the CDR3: TGTGCCAGCAGTGACGCAGGGACTGGGGCCAACGTCCTGACTTTC.

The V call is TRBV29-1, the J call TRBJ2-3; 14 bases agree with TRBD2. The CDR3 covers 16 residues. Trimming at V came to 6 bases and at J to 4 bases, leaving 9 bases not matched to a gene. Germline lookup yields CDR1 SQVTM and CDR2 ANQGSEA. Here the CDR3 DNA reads TGCAGCGTCGGTGGGACTAGCGGGAGAAGGGCAGATACGCAGTATTTT. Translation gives CSVGGTSGRRADTQYF.

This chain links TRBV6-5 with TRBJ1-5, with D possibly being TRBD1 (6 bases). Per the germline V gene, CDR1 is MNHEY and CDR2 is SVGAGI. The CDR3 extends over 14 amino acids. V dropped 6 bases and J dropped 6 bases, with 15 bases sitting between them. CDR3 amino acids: CASRAIQGGQPQHF. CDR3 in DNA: TGTGCCAGCAGAGCCATACAGGGAGGTCAGCCCCAGCATTTT.

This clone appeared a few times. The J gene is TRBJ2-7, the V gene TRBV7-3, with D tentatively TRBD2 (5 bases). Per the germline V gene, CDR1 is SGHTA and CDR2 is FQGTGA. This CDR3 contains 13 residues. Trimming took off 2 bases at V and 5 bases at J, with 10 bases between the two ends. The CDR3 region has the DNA TGTGCCAGCAGCTTAGTTTTCGGGGACGAGCAGTACTTC. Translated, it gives CASSLVFGDEQYF.

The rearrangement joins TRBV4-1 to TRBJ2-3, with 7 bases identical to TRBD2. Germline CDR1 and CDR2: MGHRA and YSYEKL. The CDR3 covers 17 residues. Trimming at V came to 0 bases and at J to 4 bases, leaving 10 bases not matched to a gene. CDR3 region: CASSQETSGEGPDTQYF. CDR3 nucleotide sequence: TGCGCCAGCAGCCAAGAGACATCGGGGGAGGGCCCAGATACGCAGTATTTT.

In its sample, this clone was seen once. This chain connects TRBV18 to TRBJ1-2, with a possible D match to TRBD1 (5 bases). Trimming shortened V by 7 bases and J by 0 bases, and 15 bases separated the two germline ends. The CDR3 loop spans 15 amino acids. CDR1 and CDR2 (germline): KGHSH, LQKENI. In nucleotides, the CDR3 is TGTGCCAGCTTCCCGGGACGGAATACTAACTATGGCTACACCTTC. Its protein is CASFPGRNTNYGYTF.

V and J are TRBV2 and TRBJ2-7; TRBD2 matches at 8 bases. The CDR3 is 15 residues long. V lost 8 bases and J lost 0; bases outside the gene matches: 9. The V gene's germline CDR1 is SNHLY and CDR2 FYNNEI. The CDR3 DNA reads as TGTGCCAGCGGTCTCTTAGCGGGGAGCTCCTACGAGCAGTACTTC. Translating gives CASGLLAGSSYEQYF.

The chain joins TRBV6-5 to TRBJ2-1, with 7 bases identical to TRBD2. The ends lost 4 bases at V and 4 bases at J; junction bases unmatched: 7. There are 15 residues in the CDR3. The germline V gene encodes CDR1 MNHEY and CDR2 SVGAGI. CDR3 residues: CASSSERDRYNEQFF. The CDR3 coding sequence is TGTGCCAGCAGTTCCGAGCGGGACCGATACAATGAGCAGTTCTTC.

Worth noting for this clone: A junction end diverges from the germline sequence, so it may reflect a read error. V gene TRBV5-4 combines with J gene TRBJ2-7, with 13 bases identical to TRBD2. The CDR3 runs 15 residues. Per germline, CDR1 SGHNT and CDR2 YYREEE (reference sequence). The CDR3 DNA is TGTGCCAGCAGGTTGGGGACTAGCGGGACATACGAGCAGTACTTC. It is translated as CASRLGTSGTYEQYF.